This T cell receptor (beta chain) emerged from a study of T cells in Graves' hyperthyroidism and ophthalmopathy. This clonotype was counted many times. The cohort's ophthalmopathy patients, a group with duration under 3 months, had a Clinical Activity Score of at least 3 and a NOSPECS grade of at least 4. Exclusion of patients followed from uncontrolled infection, other autoimmune disease, pregnancy or lactation. Clinical symptoms, serum thyroxine, TRAb, thyroid ultrasound and orbital computed tomography established diagnosis. The V gene lost 5 bases and the J gene lost 6 bases, with 14 bases spanning the gap. This CDR3 spans 14 amino acids. From germline, CDR1 is MNHEY and CDR2 SVGAGI. RNA transcripts gave rise to amplified TCR beta CDR3 regions. Carried out on the TCR CDR3, a first-round RT-PCR used the HTBI primer set. TCRdb re-called the multiplex PCR reads with MiXCR, one entry per CDR3 protein. The sample records approximately 610,000 distinct CDR3 sequences, about 15% being singletons.

J is TRBJ1-5 and V is TRBV6-5, with a tentative D call TRBD1 (6 bases). The TCR originated in a woman aged 35 to 49 with Graves' ophthalmopathy. The material sequenced was blood. Here the CDR3 reads CASSRGTDSQPQHF. CDR3 coding DNA: TGTGCCAGCAGTCGAGGGACGGACAGTCAGCCCCAGCATTTT.